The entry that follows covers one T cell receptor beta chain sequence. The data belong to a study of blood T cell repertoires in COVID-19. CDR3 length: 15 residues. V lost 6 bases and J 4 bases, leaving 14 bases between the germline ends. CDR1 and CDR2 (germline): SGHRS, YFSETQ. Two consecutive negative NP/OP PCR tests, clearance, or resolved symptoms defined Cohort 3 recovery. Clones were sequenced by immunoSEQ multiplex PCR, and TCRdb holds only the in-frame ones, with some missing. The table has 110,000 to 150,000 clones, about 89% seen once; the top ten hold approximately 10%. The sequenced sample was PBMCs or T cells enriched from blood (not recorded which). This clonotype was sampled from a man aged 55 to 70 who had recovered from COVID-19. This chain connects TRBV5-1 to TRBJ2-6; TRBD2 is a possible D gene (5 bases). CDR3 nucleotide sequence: TGCGCCAGCAATGAGCGGTCCAGGGGGGCCAACGTCCTGACTTTC. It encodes CASNERSRGANVLTF.